These 3 T cell receptor beta chains share one sample of origin, sequenced in a study of technical replicates of blood from several donors. The table came from immunoSEQ multiplex PCR; TCRdb's copy has only in-frame clones and leaves some out. In the table there are roughly 70,000 clones, approximately 89% of which are singletons. Material: PBMCs. These receptors came from a human donor in good health. Some clones in this sample may be carry-over from other donors' samples.

The rearrangement links TRBV28 to TRBJ1-4; D unclear. V was trimmed by 7 bases and J by 4 bases, leaving 4 bases between them. Germline CDR1 reads MDHEN; CDR2 reads SYDVKM. This CDR3 has 11 residues. CDR3 region: CASTDNEKLFF. In DNA, the CDR3 is TGTGCCAGCACAGATAATGAAAAACTGTTTTTT.

The V and J genes are TRBV15 and TRBJ1-2, with D maybe TRBD1 (5 bases). CDR3 length equals 14 residues. Per the germline V gene, CDR1 is LNHNV and CDR2 is YYDKDF (reference sequence). Trimming took off 1 base at V and 2 bases at J, with 8 bases between the two ends. DNA for the CDR3: TGTGCCACCAGCAGAGGGGGCCAAAACTATGGCTACACCTTC. It specifies CATSRGGQNYGYTF.

The chain employs TRBV4-1 and TRBJ1-2, with 9 positions matching TRBD1. V lost 2 bases, J lost 5 bases, and 12 bases stayed unmatched. This CDR3 has 17 amino acids. Germline V gene data show CDR1 as MGHRA and CDR2 as YSYEKL. The CDR3 nucleotides read TGCGCCAGCAGCCAAAACCCGGGACAGGGATTATTATATGGCTACACCTTC. It codes for CASSQNPGQGLLYGYTF.